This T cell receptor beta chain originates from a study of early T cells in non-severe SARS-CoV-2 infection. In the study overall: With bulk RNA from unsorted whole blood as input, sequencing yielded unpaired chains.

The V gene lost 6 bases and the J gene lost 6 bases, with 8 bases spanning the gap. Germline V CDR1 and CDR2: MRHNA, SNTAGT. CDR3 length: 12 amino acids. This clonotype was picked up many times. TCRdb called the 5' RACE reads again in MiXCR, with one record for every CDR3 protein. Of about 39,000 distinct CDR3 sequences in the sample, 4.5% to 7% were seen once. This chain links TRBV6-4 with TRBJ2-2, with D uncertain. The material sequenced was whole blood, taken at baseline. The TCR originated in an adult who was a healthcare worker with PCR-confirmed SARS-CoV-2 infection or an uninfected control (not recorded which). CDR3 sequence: CASRQVSGELFF. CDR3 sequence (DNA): TGTGCCAGCAGACAAGTCTCCGGGGAGCTGTTTTTT.